Included here is one TCR beta chain sequence, with context. The sample is drawn from a study of regulatory T cells in long-lasting Graves disease. Trimming took 0 bases from V and 7 from J, leaving 3 bases between them. The CDR3 consists of 11 residues. Per germline, CDR1 DFQATT and CDR2 SNEGSKA (reference sequence). Noted time point: newly diagnosed GD, antithyroid drugs for less than 3 months. Making the TCR library involved RNA that had been extracted from PBMCs. Construction of the TCR beta libraries employed iRepertoire HTBI primers in conjunction with Arm-PCR of CDR3 regions. TCRdb redid the calling of the multiplex PCR reads with MiXCR, one entry per CDR3 protein. Of a few hundred thousand distinct CDR3 sequences detected, approximately 10% appear once; the ten largest clones hold 18%. The sample was also linked to a second study, of T cells in Graves' hyperthyroidism and ophthalmopathy. From that report: The TCR CDR3 first-round RT-PCR relied on the HTBI primer set.

The origin of this receptor is a woman younger than 35 with Graves disease. V and J are TRBV20-1 and TRBJ1-4; no clear D. This specimen consisted of peripheral blood mononuclear cells (PBMCs), obtained at new diagnosis, from a patient treated with antithyroid drugs. CDR3 DNA: TGCAGTGCTAGAGATTTTGAAAAACTGTTTTTT. This codes for CSARDFEKLFF.